Listed here are 7 T cell receptor beta chains from one sample, sequenced in a study of control samples from healthy donors and cancer patients. Method: immunoSEQ multiplex PCR; TCRdb's copy keeps in-frame clones and lacks some. The sample lists approximately 79,000 clones; approximately 89% were seen once. Sample: blood. These receptors all stem from a man between 50 and 59 years old in good health.

This clone was recorded only once. The chain is built from TRBV6-1 and TRBJ2-5, with D possibly matching TRBD1 (6 bases). Deletions cut 2 bases from V and 5 bases from J, with 12 bases between. From germline, CDR1 is MNHNS and CDR2 SASEGT. The CDR3 sequence is 14 residues long. CDR3 coding DNA: TGTGCCAGCAGTGAATTGGGGGCCCTTGAGACCCAGTACTTC. Encoded protein: CASSELGALETQYF.

The V and J genes are TRBV18 and TRBJ2-7; D may match TRBD1 or TRBD2 (7 bases each). This CDR3 spans 15 amino acids. The V gene lost 2 bases and the J gene lost 3 bases, with 14 bases spanning the gap. CDR1 and CDR2 (germline): KGHSH, LQKENI. The CDR3 is CASSPNQGEGYEQYF. The DNA of the CDR3 is TGTGCCAGCTCACCAAACCAGGGGGAGGGCTACGAGCAGTACTTC.

The chain links TRBV5-4 to TRBJ2-1; maybe TRBD2 (7 bases). CDR1 SGHNT and CDR2 YYREEE come from the germline V gene (reference sequence). V lost 4 bases, J lost 7 bases, and 21 bases lay in between. This CDR3 region has 16 residues. The DNA of the CDR3 is TGTGCCAGCAGCCGGGGATACGGGGGGCCTGAAAATGAGCAGTTCTTC. It specifies CASSRGYGGPENEQFF.

The chain uses TRBV6-4 and TRBJ2-3, with a possible D match to TRBD1 (6 bases). V gave up 6 bases and J gave up 0 bases, with 13 bases separating them. The germline CDR1 and CDR2 sequences are MRHNA and SNTAGT. The CDR3 is 15 amino acids. The CDR3 loop is CASREGHRSTDTQYF. As DNA, the CDR3 is TGTGCCAGCAGAGAGGGACATCGTAGCACAGATACGCAGTATTTT.

Note on this clone: Sequence at one end of the junction differs from germline and may be a read error. The genes are TRBV7-7 and TRBJ2-1, with a weak D call TRBD2 (5 bases). The germline gives CDR1 SSHAT, CDR2 FNYEAQ (reference sequence). This CDR3 region has 14 residues. The CDR3 DNA sequence: TGTGCTAGCAGCCCCGGAGGTCGGGACAATGAGCAGTTCTTC. Translation: CASSPGGRDNEQFF. The full variable domain, its missing parts supplied by reference TRBV7-7 and TRBJ2-1, is GAGVSQSPRYKVTKRGQDVTLRCDPISSHATLYWYQQALGQGPEFLTYFNYEAQPDKSGLPSDRFSAERPEGSISTLTIQRTEQRDSAMYRCASSPGGRDNEQFFGPGTRLTVL.

The chain is built from TRBV3-1 (or the pseudogene TRBV3-2) and TRBJ1-1, with D maybe TRBD1 (6 bases). V was clipped by 1 base and J by 5 bases, with 14 bases between them. This CDR3 spans 15 amino acids. Germline V lookup: CDR1 LGHDT, CDR2 YNNKEL (reference sequence). Here the CDR3 reads CASSQGPWGRTEAFF. CDR3 sequence (DNA): TGTGCCAGCAGCCAAGGCCCCTGGGGGCGAACTGAAGCTTTCTTT.

V is TRBV3-1 (or the pseudogene TRBV3-2) and J is TRBJ2-6, with a possible D match to TRBD1 (5 bases). The CDR3 has 18 residues. The germline V and J ends were trimmed by 1 base and 0 bases, with 13 bases remaining between them. Per germline, CDR1 LGHDT and CDR2 YNNKEL (reference sequence). The CDR3 bases are TGTGCCAGCAGCCAAGGTGGCAGGGATATCTCTGGGGCCAACGTCCTGACTTTC. Protein product: CASSQGGRDISGANVLTF.